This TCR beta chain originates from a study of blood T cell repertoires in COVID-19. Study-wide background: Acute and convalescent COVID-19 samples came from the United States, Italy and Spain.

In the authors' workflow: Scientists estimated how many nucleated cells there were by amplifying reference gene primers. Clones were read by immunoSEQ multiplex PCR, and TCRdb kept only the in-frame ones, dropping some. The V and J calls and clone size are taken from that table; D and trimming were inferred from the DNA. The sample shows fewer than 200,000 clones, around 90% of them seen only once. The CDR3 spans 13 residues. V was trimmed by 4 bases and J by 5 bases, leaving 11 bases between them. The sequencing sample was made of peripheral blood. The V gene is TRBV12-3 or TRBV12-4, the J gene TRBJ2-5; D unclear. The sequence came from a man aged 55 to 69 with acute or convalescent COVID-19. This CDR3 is CASSSPVLETQYF. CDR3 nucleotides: TGTGCCAGCAGTTCTCCGGTGTTGGAGACCCAGTACTTC.